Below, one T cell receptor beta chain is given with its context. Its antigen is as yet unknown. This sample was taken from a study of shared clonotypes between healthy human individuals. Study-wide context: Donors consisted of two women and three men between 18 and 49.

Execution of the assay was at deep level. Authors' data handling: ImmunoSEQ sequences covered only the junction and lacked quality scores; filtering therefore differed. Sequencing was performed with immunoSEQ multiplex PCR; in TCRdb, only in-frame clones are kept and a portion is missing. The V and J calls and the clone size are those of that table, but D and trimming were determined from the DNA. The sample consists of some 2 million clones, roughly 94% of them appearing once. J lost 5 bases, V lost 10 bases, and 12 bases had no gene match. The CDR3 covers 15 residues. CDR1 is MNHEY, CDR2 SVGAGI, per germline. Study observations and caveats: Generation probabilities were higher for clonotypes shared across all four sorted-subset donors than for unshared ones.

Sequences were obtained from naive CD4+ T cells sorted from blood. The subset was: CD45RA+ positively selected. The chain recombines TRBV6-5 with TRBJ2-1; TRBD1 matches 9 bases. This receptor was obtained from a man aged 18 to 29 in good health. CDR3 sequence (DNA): TGTGCCACCTCCGGGACAGGGAACTTTGACAATGAGCAGTTCTTC. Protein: CATSGTGNFDNEQFF.